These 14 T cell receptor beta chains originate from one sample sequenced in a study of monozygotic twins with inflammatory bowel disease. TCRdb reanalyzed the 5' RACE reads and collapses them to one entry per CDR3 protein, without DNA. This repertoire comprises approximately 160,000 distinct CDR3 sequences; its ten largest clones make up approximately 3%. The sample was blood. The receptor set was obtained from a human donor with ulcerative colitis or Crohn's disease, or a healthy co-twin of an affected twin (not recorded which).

Here the CDR3 reads CASSLVITSSYNEQFF. The rearrangement uses TRBV11-2 and TRBJ2-1. The CDR3 spans 16 residues. Germline assignment: CDR1 SGHAT and CDR2 FQNNGV.

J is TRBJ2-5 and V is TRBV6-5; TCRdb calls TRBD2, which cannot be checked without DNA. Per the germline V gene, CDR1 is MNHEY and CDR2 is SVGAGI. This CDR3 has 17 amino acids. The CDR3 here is CASSYSAGWGFQETQYF.

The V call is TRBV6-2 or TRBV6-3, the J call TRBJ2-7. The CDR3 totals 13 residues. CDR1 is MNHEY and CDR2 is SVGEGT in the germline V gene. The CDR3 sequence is CASSYLQTYEQYF.

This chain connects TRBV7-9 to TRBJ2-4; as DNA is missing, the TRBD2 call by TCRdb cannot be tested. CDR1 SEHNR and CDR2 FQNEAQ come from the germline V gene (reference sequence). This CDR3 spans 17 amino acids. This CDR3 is CASSQGTSGSTKNMQYF.

CDR3 amino acids: CASSFPGPTNSPLHF. The rearrangement links TRBV5-4 to TRBJ1-6; TCRdb calls TRBD1, which cannot be checked without DNA. The CDR3 runs to 15 residues. The germline V gene encodes CDR1 SGHNT and CDR2 YYREEE (reference sequence).

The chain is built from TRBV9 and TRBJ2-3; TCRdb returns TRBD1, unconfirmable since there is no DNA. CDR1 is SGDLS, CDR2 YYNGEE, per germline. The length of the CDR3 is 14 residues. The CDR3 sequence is CASSVSRATDTQYF.

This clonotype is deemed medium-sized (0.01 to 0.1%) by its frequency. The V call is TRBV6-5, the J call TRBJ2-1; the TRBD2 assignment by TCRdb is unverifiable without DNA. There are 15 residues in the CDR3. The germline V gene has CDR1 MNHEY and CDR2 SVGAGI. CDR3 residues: CASSSETSRDNEQFF.

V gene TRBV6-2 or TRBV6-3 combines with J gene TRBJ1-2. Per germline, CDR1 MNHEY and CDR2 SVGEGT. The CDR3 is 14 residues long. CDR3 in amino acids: CASTLDSGVYGYTF.

CDR3 sequence reads: CAWSHVGGSSEQYF. The chain combines TRBV30 with TRBJ2-7. Germline V lookup: CDR1 GTSNPN, CDR2 SVGIG (reference sequence). The CDR3 has 14 amino acids.

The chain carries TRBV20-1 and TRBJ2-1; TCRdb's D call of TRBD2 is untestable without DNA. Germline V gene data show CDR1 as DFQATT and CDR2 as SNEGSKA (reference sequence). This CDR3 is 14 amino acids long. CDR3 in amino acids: CSARVALAVNEQFF.

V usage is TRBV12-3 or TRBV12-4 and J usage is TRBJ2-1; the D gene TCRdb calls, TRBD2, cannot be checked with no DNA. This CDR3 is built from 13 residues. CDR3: CASSPGRGNEQFF.

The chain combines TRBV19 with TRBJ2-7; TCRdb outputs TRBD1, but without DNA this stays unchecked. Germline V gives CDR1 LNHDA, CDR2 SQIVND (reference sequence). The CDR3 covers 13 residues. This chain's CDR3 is CASSIAQGIEQYF.

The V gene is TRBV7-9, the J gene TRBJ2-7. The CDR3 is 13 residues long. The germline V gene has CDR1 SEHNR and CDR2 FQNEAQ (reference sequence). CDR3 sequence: CASSLRGSYEQYF.

CDR3 protein: CASSYWEANYGYTF. The V call is TRBV12-3 or TRBV12-4, the J call TRBJ1-2. CDR3 length: 14 residues.